This paragraph covers one T cell receptor beta chain sequence. In the study's own analysis: Researchers report that nucleated cell counts were estimated from reference gene primer amplification. Assay: immunoSEQ multiplex PCR; the TCRdb copy retains only in-frame clones and omits some. V and J calls and clone size are as listed in that table; D and trimming were resolved from the DNA. This table holds 100,000 to 150,000 clones, around 89% found once. Germline V CDR1 and CDR2: SQVTM, ANQGSEA. The CDR3 covers 13 residues. Trimming removed 3 bases at V and 9 bases at J, with 18 bases between. This entry is derived from a study of blood T cell repertoires in COVID-19. About the study: Samples of COVID-19 (acute and convalescent) were obtained from the United States, Italy and Spain. In each case, the material was cDNA or gDNA derived from T cells, B-cell-depleted T cells, or PBMCs.

The Seattle patients, enrolled during active infection, were followed longitudinally. The chain is built from TRBV29-1 and TRBJ2-7, with D perhaps matching TRBD1 (6 bases). The receptor was isolated from a man aged 55 to 69 with COVID-19, enrolled during active disease. The sample was peripheral blood. The CDR3 is CSVDSSTGSVQYF. The DNA of the CDR3 is TGCAGCGTTGATAGCTCGACAGGTTCGGTGCAGTACTTC.